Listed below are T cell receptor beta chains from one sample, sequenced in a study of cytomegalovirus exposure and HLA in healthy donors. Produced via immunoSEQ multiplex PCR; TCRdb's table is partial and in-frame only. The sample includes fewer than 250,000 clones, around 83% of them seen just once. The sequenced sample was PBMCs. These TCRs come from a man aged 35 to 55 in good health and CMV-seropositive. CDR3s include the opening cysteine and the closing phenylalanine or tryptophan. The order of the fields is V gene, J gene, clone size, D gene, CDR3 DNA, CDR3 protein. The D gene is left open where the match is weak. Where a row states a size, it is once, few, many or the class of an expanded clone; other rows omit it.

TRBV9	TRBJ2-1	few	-	TGTGCCAGCAGCGTAGATCCTTACCCCGCGGCTGAGCAGTTCTTC	CASSVDPYPAAEQFF
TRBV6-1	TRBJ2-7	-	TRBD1	TGTGCCACCATGGACAGGACCTCATCCTACGAGCAGTACTTC	CATMDRTSSYEQYF
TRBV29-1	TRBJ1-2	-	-	TGCAGCGTTGGGAGGCAGGGGATTTATGGCTACACCTTC	CSVGRQGIYGYTF
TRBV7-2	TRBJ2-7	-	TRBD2	TGTGCCAGCAGCTTGACTAGCGGGAGTGCGTACGAGCAGTACTTC	CASSLTSGSAYEQYF
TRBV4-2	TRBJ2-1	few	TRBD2	TGTGCCAGCAGCCCTAGGGCTCTAGCGGGACAAAATGAGCAGTTCTTC	CASSPRALAGQNEQFF
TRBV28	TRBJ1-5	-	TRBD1	TGTGCCAGCAGAGATCAGGGGGTGGGGGACAATCAGCCCCAGCATTTT	CASRDQGVGDNQPQHF
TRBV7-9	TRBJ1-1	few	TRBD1	TGTGCCAGCAGCCCAGGGACAGGGGCCCCAAGGACTTTCTTT	CASSPGTGAPRTFF
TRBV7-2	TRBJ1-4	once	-	TGTGCCAGCAGCTTAGTCCCGGCAACTAATGAAAAACCGTTTTTT	CASSLVPATNEKPFF
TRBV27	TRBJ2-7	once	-	TGTGCCAGCAAGCAGGGAAACGAGCAGTACTTC	CASKQGNEQYF
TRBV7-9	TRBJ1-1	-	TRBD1	TGTGCCAGCAGTCTCGGGACAGGGGAAGCTTTCTTT	CASSLGTGEAFF
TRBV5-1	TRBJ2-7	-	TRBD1	TGCGCCAGCGCCCCGGATGGGACAGGGCTCCACGAGCAGTACTTC	CASAPDGTGLHEQYF
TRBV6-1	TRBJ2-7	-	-	TGTGCCAGCAGTGAAAGGCAGGGCTACGAGCAGTACTTC	CASSERQGYEQYF
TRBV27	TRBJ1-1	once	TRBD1	TGTGCCAGCAGGACGGACCGGGACAGGGTTTCCGGTGAAGCTTTCTTT	CASRTDRDRVSGEAFF
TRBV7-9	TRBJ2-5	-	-	TGTGCCAGCAGCCCCAGGGCAGGGCGGGGAGAGACCCAGTACTTC	CASSPRAGRGETQYF
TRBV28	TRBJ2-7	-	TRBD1	TGTGCCAGCAGCCTTCCGCGAGGACAGGCCTTCTACGAGCAGTACTTC	CASSLPRGQAFYEQYF
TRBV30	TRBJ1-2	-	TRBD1	TGTGCCTGGAGTAGGGACAGGCGGACGTATGGCTACACCTTC	CAWSRDRRTYGYTF
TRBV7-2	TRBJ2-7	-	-	TGTGCCAGCAGCTTTCTATCTCACTACGAGCAGTACTTC	CASSFLSHYEQYF
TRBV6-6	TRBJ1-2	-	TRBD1	TGTGCCAGCAGGGCGGACAGGAGCAACAACTATGGCTACACCTTC	CASRADRSNNYGYTF
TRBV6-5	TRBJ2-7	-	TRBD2	TGTGCCAGCAGTTACCTGGCTAGCGGAACCTACGAGCAGTACTTC	CASSYLASGTYEQYF
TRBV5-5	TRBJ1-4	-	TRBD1	TGTGCCAGCAGCGGAACAGGGGACGCTAATGAAAAACTGTTTTTT	CASSGTGDANEKLFF
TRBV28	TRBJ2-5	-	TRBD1	TGTGCCAGCAGTTCCCTTACAGGGGGCGTTGAGACCCAGTACTTC	CASSSLTGGVETQYF
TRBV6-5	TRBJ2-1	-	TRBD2	TGTGCCAGCAGTTACGGGCCGGGACTACGAGGAGATGAGCAGTTCTTC	CASSYGPGLRGDEQFF
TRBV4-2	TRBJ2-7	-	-	TGTGCCAGCAGCCGAGACCGGGACTCGGAAAACGAGCAGTACTTC	CASSRDRDSENEQYF
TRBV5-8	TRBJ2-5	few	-	TGTGCCAGCAGCTTCCCCCAGTTGGCCCAGTACTTC	CASSFPQLAQYF
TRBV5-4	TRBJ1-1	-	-	TGTGCCAGCAGCTTGGATACAGGGCGGGCCACTGAAGCTTTCTTT	CASSLDTGRATEAFF